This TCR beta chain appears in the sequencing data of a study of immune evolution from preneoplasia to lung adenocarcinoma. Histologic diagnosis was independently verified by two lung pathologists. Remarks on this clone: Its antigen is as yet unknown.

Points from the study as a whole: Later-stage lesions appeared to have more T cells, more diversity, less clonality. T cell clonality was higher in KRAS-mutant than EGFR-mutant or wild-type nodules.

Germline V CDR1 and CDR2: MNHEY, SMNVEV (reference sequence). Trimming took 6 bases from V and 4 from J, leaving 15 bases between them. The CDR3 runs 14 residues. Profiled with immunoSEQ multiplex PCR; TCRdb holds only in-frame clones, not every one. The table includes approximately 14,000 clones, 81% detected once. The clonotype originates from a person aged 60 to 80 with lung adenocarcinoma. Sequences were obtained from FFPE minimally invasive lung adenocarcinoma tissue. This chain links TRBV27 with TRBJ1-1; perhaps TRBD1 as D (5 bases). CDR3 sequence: CASSPRIQGTEAFF. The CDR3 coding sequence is TGTGCCAGCAGCCCACGAATCCAGGGCACTGAAGCTTTCTTT.